This T cell receptor beta chain emerged from a study of blood T cell repertoires in COVID-19. Study-wide background: Acute and convalescent COVID-19 specimens originated in the United States, Italy and Spain. T cells, B-cell-depleted T cells, or PBMCs provided the cDNA or gDNA that served as material.

Sequencing was performed with immunoSEQ multiplex PCR; in TCRdb, only in-frame clones are kept and a portion is missing. The sample includes roughly 200,000 clones, 85% to 90% of them seen just once. Individuals drawn from about two dozen US areas were roughly 18 to 95 years old. CDR1 is MDHEN, CDR2 SYDVKM, per germline. The CDR3 extends over 16 amino acids. V lost 7 bases, J lost 2 bases, and 9 bases stayed unmatched. The TCR originated in a woman aged 40 to 50 with acute COVID-19. Sequencing was carried out using PBMCs or T cells enriched from blood (not recorded which). The genes are TRBV28 and TRBJ2-3; 10 bases map to TRBD1. CDR3 bases: TGTGCCAGCAAAGGGGACAGGGGACCACACACAGATACGCAGTATTTT. Translation gives CASKGDRGPHTDTQYF.